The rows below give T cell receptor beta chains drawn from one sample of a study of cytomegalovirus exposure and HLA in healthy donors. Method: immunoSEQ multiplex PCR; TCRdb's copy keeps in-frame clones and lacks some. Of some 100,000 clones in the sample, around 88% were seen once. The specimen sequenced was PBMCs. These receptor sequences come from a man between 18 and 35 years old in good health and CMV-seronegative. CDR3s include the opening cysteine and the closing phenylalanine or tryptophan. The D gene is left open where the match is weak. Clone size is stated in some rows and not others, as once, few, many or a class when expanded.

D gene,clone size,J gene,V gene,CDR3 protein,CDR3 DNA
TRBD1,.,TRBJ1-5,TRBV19,CASSIRDSREWPQHF,TGTGCCAGTAGTATTAGGGACAGCCGGGAGTGGCCCCAGCATTTT
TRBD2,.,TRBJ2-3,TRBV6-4,CASSDSAGSTDTQYF,TGTGCCAGCAGTGACTCAGCGGGGAGCACAGATACGCAGTATTTT
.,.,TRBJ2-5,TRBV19,CASSIGGGPQETQYF,TGTGCCAGTAGTATAGGCGGCGGTCCACAAGAGACCCAGTACTTC
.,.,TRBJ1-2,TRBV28,CASSFTGTYGYTF,TGTGCCAGCAGTTTTACAGGGACCTATGGCTACACCTTC
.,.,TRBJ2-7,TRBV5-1,CASSLYGDEQYF,TGCGCCAGCAGCTTGTACGGGGACGAGCAGTACTTC
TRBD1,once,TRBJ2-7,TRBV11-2,CASSPGTGWADYEQYF,TGTGCCAGCAGCCCCGGGACAGGGTGGGCCGATTACGAGCAGTACTTC
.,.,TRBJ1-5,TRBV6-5,CASSSSGQSNQPQHF,TGTGCCAGCAGTTCTTCAGGGCAGAGCAATCAGCCCCAGCATTTT
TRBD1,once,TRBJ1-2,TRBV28,CASSLNRGYGYTF,TGTGCCAGCAGTTTAAACAGGGGGTATGGCTACACCTTC
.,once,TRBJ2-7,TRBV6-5,CASSLTGTTDREQYF,TGTGCCAGCAGTTTAACCGGGACAACCGACCGCGAGCAGTACTTC
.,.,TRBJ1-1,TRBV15,CATSRAVNTEAFF,TGTGCCACCAGCAGAGCGGTGAACACTGAAGCTTTCTTT
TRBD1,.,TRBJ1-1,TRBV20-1,CRTGYSTEAFF,TGCAGGACAGGGTATAGCACTGAAGCTTTCTTT
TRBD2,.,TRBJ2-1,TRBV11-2,CASSLTGGRREQFF,TGTGCCAGCAGTCTAACGGGGGGTAGGCGTGAGCAGTTCTTC
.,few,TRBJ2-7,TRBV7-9,CASSSGLINSYEQYF,TGTGCCAGCAGCTCGGGACTTATAAACTCCTACGAGCAGTACTTC
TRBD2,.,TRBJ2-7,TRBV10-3,CAITNRPLRAGVNEQYF,TGTGCCATCACTAATAGACCCTTGCGGGCGGGAGTCAACGAGCAGTACTTC
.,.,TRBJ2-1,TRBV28,CASSSVKLVTVGGAYNEQFF,TGTGCCAGCAGTTCAGTCAAACTTGTAACCGTAGGGGGGGCTTACAATGAGCAGTTCTTC
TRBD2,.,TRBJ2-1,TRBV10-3,CAISEYGTSRSSYNEQFF,TGTGCCATCAGTGAATACGGGACTAGCAGGAGCTCCTACAATGAGCAGTTCTTC
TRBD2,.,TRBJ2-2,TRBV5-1,CASSGSSGGYTGELFF,TGCGCCAGCAGCGGATCTAGCGGGGGTTACACCGGGGAGCTGTTTTTT
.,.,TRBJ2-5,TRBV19,CASSIRSQAETQYF,TGTGCCAGTAGTATAAGAAGCCAGGCAGAGACCCAGTACTTC
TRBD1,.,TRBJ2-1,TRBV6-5,CASRDREVYNEQFF,TGTGCCAGCCGGGACAGGGAGGTCTACAATGAGCAGTTCTTC
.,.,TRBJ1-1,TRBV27,CASSSAVSRHEAFF,TGTGCCAGCAGTTCAGCCGTTAGTAGACATGAAGCTTTCTTT
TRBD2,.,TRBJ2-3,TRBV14,CASSQPGLAADTQYF,TGTGCCAGCAGCCAACCGGGACTAGCGGCAGATACGCAGTATTTT
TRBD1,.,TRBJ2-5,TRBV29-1,CSVDRGQELQETQYF,TGCAGCGTTGATAGGGGGCAGGAACTTCAAGAGACCCAGTACTTC
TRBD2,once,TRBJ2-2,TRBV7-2,CASSLRGGTNTGELFF,TGTGCCAGCAGCCTACGCGGGGGTACGAACACCGGGGAGCTGTTTTTT
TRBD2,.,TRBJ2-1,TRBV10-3,CATGTSGSGIISYNEQFF,TGTGCCACTGGGACTAGCGGGAGTGGAATTATCTCCTACAATGAGCAGTTCTTC
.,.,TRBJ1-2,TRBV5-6,CASRETVSSGYYGYTF,TGTGCCAGCAGGGAGACAGTTTCATCCGGCTACTATGGCTACACCTTC
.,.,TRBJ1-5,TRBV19,CASSIERQPQHF,TGTGCCAGTAGTATAGAGCGCCAGCCCCAGCATTTT
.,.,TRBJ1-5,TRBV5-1,CATTPDRDNNQPQHF,TGCGCCACCACACCTGACCGGGACAACAATCAGCCCCAGCATTTT
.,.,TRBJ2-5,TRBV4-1,CASSHVWLETQYF,TGCGCCAGCAGCCATGTATGGCTAGAGACCCAGTACTTC
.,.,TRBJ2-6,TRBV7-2,CASSLWGDSGANVLTF,TGTGCCAGCAGCTTATGGGGGGACTCTGGGGCCAACGTCCTGACTTTC
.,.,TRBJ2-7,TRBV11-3,CASSLRDDRNEQYF,TGTGCCAGCAGCTTGAGGGATGATCGTAACGAGCAGTACTTC
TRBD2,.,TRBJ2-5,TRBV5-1,CASSLDPSGGKETQYF,TGCGCCAGCAGCTTGGACCCTAGCGGAGGGAAAGAGACCCAGTACTTC
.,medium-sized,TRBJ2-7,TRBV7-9,CASSYRAYEQYF,TGTGCCAGCAGCTATAGAGCCTACGAGCAGTACTTC
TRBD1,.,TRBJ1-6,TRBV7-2,CASSLQPTGGRNSPLHF,TGTGCCAGCAGCTTACAACCCACAGGGGGTAGGAATTCACCCCTCCACTTT
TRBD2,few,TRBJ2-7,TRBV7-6,CASSLGGLIGLADSYEQYF,TGTGCCAGCAGCTTAGGGGGATTGATAGGACTAGCGGATTCCTACGAGCAGTACTTC
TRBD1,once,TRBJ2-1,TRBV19,CASSIWTGGSEQFF,TGTGCCAGTAGTATCTGGACAGGGGGCAGTGAGCAGTTCTTC
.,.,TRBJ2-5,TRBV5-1,CASSLGTAVQETQYF,TGCGCCAGCAGCTTGGGTACAGCTGTCCAAGAGACCCAGTACTTC
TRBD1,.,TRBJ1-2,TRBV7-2,CASSLTGTGIDGYTF,TGTGCCAGCAGCTTAACCGGGACAGGTATAGATGGCTACACCTTC
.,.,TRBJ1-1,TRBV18,CASSPTGYTEAFF,TGTGCCAGCTCACCTACAGGTTACACTGAAGCTTTCTTT
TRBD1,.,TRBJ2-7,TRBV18,CASSPGTGDYEQYF,TGTGCCAGCTCACCAGGGACAGGGGACTACGAGCAGTACTTC
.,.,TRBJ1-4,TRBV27,CASSSLLRGGGEKLFF,TGTGCCAGCAGTTCACTTCTCCGGGGAGGTGGTGAAAAACTGTTTTTT
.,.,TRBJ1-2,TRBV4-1,CASSQETEHYGYTF,TGCGCCAGCAGCCAAGAGACAGAGCACTATGGCTACACCTTC
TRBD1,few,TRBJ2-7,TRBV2,CASRPDRDRAYEQYF,TGTGCCAGCAGGCCAGACCGGGACAGAGCCTACGAGCAGTACTTC
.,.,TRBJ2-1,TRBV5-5,CASSLSGNEQFF,TGTGCCAGCAGCTTATCAGGGAATGAGCAGTTCTTC
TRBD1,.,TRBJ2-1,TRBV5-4,CASSGITGEVYNEQFF,TGTGCCAGCAGCGGGATAACAGGGGAAGTCTACAATGAGCAGTTCTTC
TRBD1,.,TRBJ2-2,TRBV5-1,CASSYFTQGQGANTGELFF,TGCGCCAGCAGCTATTTCACTCAGGGACAGGGGGCGAACACCGGGGAGCTGTTTTTT
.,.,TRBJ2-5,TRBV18,CASQNRREETQYF,TGTGCCAGTCAAAACCGCAGGGAAGAGACCCAGTACTTC
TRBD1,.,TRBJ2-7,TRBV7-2,CASSLEGTGIFEQYF,TGTGCCAGCAGCTTAGAAGGGACAGGGATTTTCGAGCAGTACTTC